This T cell receptor beta chain was sequenced in a study of Ad26.COV2.S vaccination and SARS-CoV-2 variants. Study-level findings and limits: Vaccine and placebo groups showed comparable non-spike TCR breadth.

On this clone itself: Its antigen remains unidentified.

Sequenced by immunoSEQ multiplex PCR; TCRdb stores in-frame clones only, minus some. The repertoire holds over 110,000 clones, approximately 90% seen once, with 5% in the top ten. With 3 bases removed from V and 3 bases from J, the gap between germline ends came to 12 bases. The CDR3 runs to 15 residues. Per the germline V gene, CDR1 is MDHEN and CDR2 is SYDVKM. The source was peripheral blood, collected after recovery from COVID-19. This TCR came from a human donor who had recovered from COVID-19. The genes are TRBV28 and TRBJ1-5; D is undetermined. The CDR3 DNA reads TGTGCCAGCAGTTTTCGCTCGGGCGTCAATCAGCCCCAGCATTTT. Translating gives CASSFRSGVNQPQHF.